Below are 21 T cell receptor beta chains sequenced from a single sample in a study of quantifying T cell responses using KT2 cells. Across the study: RNA was reverse transcribed with TCR alpha and beta constant-region primers.

The cDNA 3' end received a ligated oligonucleotide with a UMI. An equimolar mix of RC1.1 and RC1.2 primed the beta chain across TRBC1 and TRBC2. A single record per CDR3 protein comes from TCRdb applying MiXCR to the UMI-ligation and nested PCR reads. The table has 25,000 to 35,000 distinct CDR3 sequences, 10% seen once; the top ten hold 9.5% to 10%. The sample taken for sequencing was PBMCs spiked with cells of the T cell clone KT2. The receptor set was obtained from a human donor.

This clonotype appeared a few times. CDR3 bases: TGTGCCAGCAGTGAACTTTTGACAGAGAATCAGCCCCAGCATTTT. It is translated as CASSELLTENQPQHF. The chain carries TRBV2 and TRBJ1-5, with D perhaps matching TRBD1 (5 bases). CDR3 length equals 15 residues. Germline V gene data show CDR1 as SNHLY and CDR2 as FYNNEI. Trimming removed 2 bases at V and 4 bases at J, with 12 bases between.

The chain employs TRBV4-1 and TRBJ1-1, with 7 bases fitting TRBD1. Germline trimming cut 1 base from V and 4 bases from J; bases unmatched to any gene: 9. This CDR3 region has 16 residues. Germline V gives CDR1 MGHRA, CDR2 YSYEKL. The CDR3 DNA sequence: TGCGCCAGCAGCCAAGTAGGGGGCCCTGGGGGCACTGAAGCTTTCTTT. Amino acids: CASSQVGGPGGTEAFF.

The chain is built from TRBV28 and TRBJ1-5, with D possibly TRBD1 on 5 matching bases. This CDR3 comprises 15 residues. The V end lost 3 bases, the J end lost 2 bases, and 11 bases lay between the germline ends. Germline V CDR1 and CDR2: MDHEN, SYDVKM. In DNA, the CDR3 is TGTGCCAGCAGTTTGCCTAGGGGCCGCAATCAGCCCCAGCATTTT. Its protein is CASSLPRGRNQPQHF.

The chain joins TRBV12-3 or TRBV12-4 to TRBJ1-3, with a tentative D call TRBD1 (5 bases). This CDR3 spans 15 amino acids. V was pared by 3 bases and J by 4 bases, with 13 bases between. CDR3 sequence reads: CASSFGGTAGNTIYF. The CDR3 DNA reads as TGTGCCAGCAGTTTTGGGGGTACAGCCGGAAACACCATATATTTT.

This clonotype was detected only a few times. The CDR3 sequence is CASSQDSGNTEAFF. CDR3 in DNA: TGTGCCAGCAGCCAAGATTCGGGGAACACTGAAGCTTTCTTT. The chain employs TRBV4-2 and TRBJ1-1; D gene ambiguous. Germline V gives CDR1 LGHNA, CDR2 YNFKEQ. This CDR3 region has 14 residues. The germline V and J ends were trimmed by 0 bases and 1 base, with 6 bases remaining between them.

This clonotype was recorded a few times. The chain carries TRBV11-1 and TRBJ2-5; the D gene is possibly TRBD2 (6 bases). V lost 2 bases, J lost 5 bases, and 12 bases lay in between. The CDR3 sequence is 14 residues long. CDR1 is SGHAT and CDR2 is FQDESV in the germline V gene (reference sequence). CDR3 loop: CASSLSGRVETQYF. Here the CDR3 DNA reads TGTGCCAGCAGCTTATCCGGGAGAGTGGAGACCCAGTACTTC.

This clonotype occurred a few times. J is TRBJ2-7 and V is TRBV27, with D possibly matching TRBD1 (6 bases). Trimming removed 5 bases at V and 2 bases at J, with 19 bases between. The germline CDR1 and CDR2 sequences are MNHEY and SMNVEV (reference sequence). The CDR3 contains 16 residues. CDR3 coding DNA: TGTGCCAGCAGTCCTGGGGGCGGCGGTCGGACCTACGAGCAGTACTTC. Amino acids: CASSPGGGGRTYEQYF.

CDR3 region: CASSPQGAGHYEQYF. For the CDR3, the DNA is TGTGCCAGCAGCCCGCAGGGGGCCGGCCACTACGAGCAGTACTTC. This chain uses TRBV7-2 with TRBJ2-7; 8 bases match TRBD1. V was clipped by 5 bases and J by 3 bases; unmatched bases: 9. The CDR3 totals 15 residues. Germline CDR1 and CDR2: SGHTA and FQGNSA.

This clonotype appeared many times. The V gene is TRBV3-1, the J gene TRBJ2-1, with D possibly being TRBD1 or TRBD2 (5 bases each). This CDR3 region has 12 residues. The V and J ends lost 3 bases and 6 bases respectively, with 6 bases between them. Looked up from germline, CDR1 is LGHDT and CDR2 is YNNKEL (reference sequence). The CDR3 region has the DNA TGTGCCAGCAGCCATGGGGGCAATGAGCAGTTCTTC. This translates into CASSHGGNEQFF.

The table lists this clonotype with a count of one. The chain recombines TRBV3-1 with TRBJ2-2; D ambiguous. Germline lookup yields CDR1 LGHDT and CDR2 YNNKEL (reference sequence). Trimming stripped 0 bases from V and 4 bases from J, with 12 bases between. The CDR3 extends over 16 amino acids. The DNA for the CDR3 is TGTGCCAGCAGCCAAGATTTCCAGCCAGGCACCGGGGAGCTGTTTTTT. Its protein is CASSQDFQPGTGELFF. Looking up the rest from reference TRBV3-1 and TRBJ2-2 gives the full variable domain: DTAVSQTPKYLVTQMGNDKSIKCEQNLGHDTMYWYKQDSKKFLKIMFSYNNKELIINETVPNRFSPKSPDKAHLNLHINSLELGDSAVYFCASSQDFQPGTGELFFGEGSRLTVL.

This sequence joins TRBV6-1 and TRBJ2-6, with no clear D. V lost 3 bases and J lost 1, with 7 bases in between. The CDR3 length is 15 residues. Per germline, CDR1 MNHNS and CDR2 SASEGT. In DNA form, the CDR3 reads TGTGCCAGCAGTGATTGGGGATCTGGGGCCAACGTCCTGACTTTC. Amino acid sequence: CASSDWGSGANVLTF.

This clonotype was detected only a few times. The chain links TRBV24-1 to TRBJ1-2; 8 bases align to TRBD1. The CDR3 spans 14 residues. J was trimmed by 7 bases and V by 2 bases; bases with no gene match: 5. Germline loops: CDR1 KGHDR, CDR2 SFDVKD. CDR3 bases: TGTGCCACCAGTGATTGGGGACAGGAGCCTGGCTACACCTTC. The encoded protein is CATSDWGQEPGYTF.

This chain joins TRBV14 and TRBJ2-1; 10 nucleotides align to TRBD2. The CDR3 loop spans 19 amino acids. The junction had 15 bases not matched to a gene; V was cut back by 3 bases and J by 4 bases. Germline CDR1 reads SGHDN; CDR2 reads FVKESK. The CDR3 DNA sequence: TGTGCCAGCAGCCAGGGCAGGGCCCGGACTAGCGGACATTACAATGAGCAGTTCTTC. It translates to CASSQGRARTSGHYNEQFF.

This clonotype was counted many times. This chain uses TRBV4-1 with TRBJ1-4; 9 nucleotides agree with TRBD1. Germline CDR1 and CDR2: MGHRA and YSYEKL. V trimming: 3 bases; J trimming: 6 bases; junction bases outside the gene matches: 11. CDR3 length: 17 amino acids. The CDR3 region is CASSQTGQGVGYEKLFF. CDR3 nucleotides: TGCGCCAGCAGCCAGACGGGACAGGGAGTGGGGTATGAAAAACTGTTTTTT.

In this sample, this clonotype turned up many times. V and J are TRBV7-2 and TRBJ1-2; tentatively, D is TRBD1 (6 bases). V lost 3 bases, J lost 4 bases, and 18 bases lay in between. The CDR3 totals 16 residues. Per germline, CDR1 SGHTA and CDR2 FQGNSA. This CDR3 is CASSFSVFSGAYGYTF. The CDR3 DNA reads TGTGCCAGCAGCTTTTCCGTATTCTCAGGGGCCTATGGCTACACCTTC.

This clonotype was counted at least ten times. The chain employs TRBV5-1 and TRBJ1-3; D call uncertain. V lost 2 bases and J 3 bases, leaving 6 bases between the germline ends. The CDR3 contains 13 residues. Germline values: CDR1 SGHRS, CDR2 YFSETQ. This CDR3 reads CASSLGIGNTIYF. The CDR3 coding sequence is TGCGCCAGCAGCTTAGGTATTGGAAACACCATATATTTT.

This clonotype was counted a few times. This sequence joins TRBV12-3 or TRBV12-4 and TRBJ2-5; TRBD1 agrees at 8 bases. The CDR3 is 14 amino acids. The trim removed 7 bases at V and 2 bases at J, leaving 6 bases unmatched. The CDR3 bases are TGTGCCAGCACCATCGGACAGGGTCAAGAGACCCAGTACTTC. It translates to CASTIGQGQETQYF.

This clonotype was observed a few times. The J gene is TRBJ1-3, the V gene TRBV11-1, with 7 bases identical to TRBD1. The CDR3 covers 19 residues. With V trimmed by 4 bases and J by 0 bases, 15 bases remained unmatched. Germline loops: CDR1 SGHAT, CDR2 FQDESV (reference sequence). The CDR3 spells CASSWTGTEGDSSGNTIYF. The CDR3 nucleotides are TGTGCCAGCAGCTGGACCGGGACAGAAGGCGACAGCTCTGGAAACACCATATATTTT.

The J gene is TRBJ1-3, the V gene TRBV5-4; the match to TRBD1 covers 11 bases. Germline CDR1 SGHNT, CDR2 YYREEE (reference sequence). Trimming at V came to 4 bases and at J to 4 bases, leaving 7 bases not matched to a gene. This CDR3 spans 16 amino acids. The CDR3 protein is CASSAGQGVSGNTIYF. The CDR3 nucleotides read TGTGCCAGCAGCGCGGGACAGGGGGTATCCGGAAACACCATATATTTT.

This clonotype was observed at least ten times. V is TRBV20-1 and J is TRBJ2-5; 9 bases align to TRBD2. Trimming at V came to 4 bases and at J to 2 bases, leaving 14 bases not matched to a gene. CDR3 size: 17 residues. Germline loops: CDR1 DFQATT, CDR2 SNEGSKA (reference sequence). CDR3 amino acids: CSATREHRLAVQETQYF. CDR3 bases: TGCAGTGCTACAAGGGAACATCGACTAGCGGTACAAGAGACCCAGTACTTC.

This clonotype was picked up a small number of times. V gene TRBV18 combines with J gene TRBJ1-5, with 8 bases that match TRBD1. Germline-derived CDR1 and CDR2 are KGHSH and LQKENI. The CDR3 consists of 14 residues. V shed 6 bases, J shed 5 bases, and the junction held 6 bases outside the gene matches. The CDR3 loop is CASSATGGDQPQHF. The CDR3 nucleotides are TGTGCCAGCTCGGCTACAGGGGGAGATCAGCCCCAGCATTTT.